This T cell receptor beta chain comes out of a study of control samples from healthy donors and cancer patients. CDR3 length equals 16 residues. V was clipped by 1 base and J by 3 bases; unmatched bases: 10. Germline V gene lookup returns CDR1 SQVTM and CDR2 ANQGSEA. Here immunoSEQ multiplex PCR was the method, and the copy in TCRdb shows in-frame clones only, minus some. The sample has some 170,000 clones; approximately 94% are singletons. Sequencing was done on a sample of PBMCs. This TCR was recovered from a man between 60 and 75 years old with colorectal cancer. The J gene is TRBJ2-5, the V gene TRBV29-1; TRBD2 aligns across 8 bases. The CDR3, as DNA: TGCAGCGTTGAAGGTCCTGGACTAGCAGTGGAAGAGACCCAGTACTTC. Translated, it gives CSVEGPGLAVEETQYF.